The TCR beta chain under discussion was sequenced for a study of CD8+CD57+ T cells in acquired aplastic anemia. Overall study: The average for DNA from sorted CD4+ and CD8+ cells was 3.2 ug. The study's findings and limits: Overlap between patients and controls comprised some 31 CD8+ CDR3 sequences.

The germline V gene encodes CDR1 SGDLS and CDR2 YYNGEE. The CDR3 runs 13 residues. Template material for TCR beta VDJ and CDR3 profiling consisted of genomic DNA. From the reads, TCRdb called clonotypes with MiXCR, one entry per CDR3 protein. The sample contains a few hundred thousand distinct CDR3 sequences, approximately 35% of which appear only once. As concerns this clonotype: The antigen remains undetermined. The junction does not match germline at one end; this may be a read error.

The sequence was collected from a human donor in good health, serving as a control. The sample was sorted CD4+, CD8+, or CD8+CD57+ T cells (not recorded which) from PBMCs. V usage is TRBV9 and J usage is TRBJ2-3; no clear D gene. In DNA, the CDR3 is TGTTCCAGCAGCGTAGTTCACACAGATACGCAGTATTTT. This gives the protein CSSSVVHTDTQYF.